These T cell receptor beta chains were read from a single sample in a study of cytomegalovirus exposure and HLA in healthy donors. TCRdb's copy holds only in-frame clones and misses some; the assay was immunoSEQ multiplex PCR. This table holds about 160,000 clones. Sequencing was done on a sample of PBMCs. These receptors were collected from a woman between 50 and 59 years old in good health and CMV-seronegative. Both conserved end residues are part of each CDR3. The D gene is left open where the match is weak.

j_gene: TRBJ2-7
v_gene: TRBV6-5
d_gene: NA
CDR3aa: CASSYAAALSVEQYF
CDR3nt: TGTGCCAGCAGTTACGCGGCAGCCCTATCGGTCGAGCAGTACTTC

j_gene: TRBJ1-5
v_gene: TRBV29-1
d_gene: NA
CDR3aa: CSVGNSYSNQPQHF
CDR3nt: TGCAGCGTTGGTAACTCTTATAGCAATCAGCCCCAGCATTTT

j_gene: TRBJ2-7
v_gene: TRBV18
d_gene: TRBD1
CDR3aa: CASSPLGTGEYEQYF
CDR3nt: TGTGCCAGCTCACCACTGGGGACAGGGGAATACGAGCAGTACTTC

j_gene: TRBJ2-3
v_gene: TRBV4-2
d_gene: NA
CDR3aa: CASSQVGGAGDTQYF
CDR3nt: TGTGCCAGCAGCCAAGTCGGGGGAGCGGGAGATACGCAGTATTTT

j_gene: TRBJ1-1
v_gene: TRBV7-3
d_gene: NA
CDR3aa: CASSLNGQAGTEAFF
CDR3nt: TGTGCCAGCAGCTTAAACGGCCAAGCAGGCACTGAAGCTTTCTTT

j_gene: TRBJ1-5
v_gene: TRBV5-1
d_gene: TRBD1
CDR3aa: CASSQTGGQPQHF
CDR3nt: TGCGCCAGCAGCCAAACAGGGGGTCAGCCCCAGCATTTT

j_gene: TRBJ2-7
v_gene: TRBV25-1
d_gene: TRBD1
CDR3aa: CASSDPGQGAYEQYF
CDR3nt: TGTGCCAGCAGTGATCCGGGACAGGGGGCCTACGAGCAGTACTTC

j_gene: TRBJ2-4
v_gene: TRBV29-1
d_gene: NA
CDR3aa: CSVRVYTRTKNIQYF
CDR3nt: TGCAGCGTGAGGGTCTATACCCGAACCAAAAACATTCAGTACTTC

j_gene: TRBJ2-7
v_gene: TRBV6-5
d_gene: NA
CDR3aa: CASSYVRGGYEQYF
CDR3nt: TGTGCCAGCAGTTACGTAAGAGGAGGCTACGAGCAGTACTTC

j_gene: TRBJ2-2
v_gene: TRBV6-6
d_gene: NA
CDR3aa: CASSYGKGETGELFF
CDR3nt: TGTGCCAGCAGTTATGGGAAGGGGGAGACCGGGGAGCTGTTTTTT

j_gene: TRBJ2-7
v_gene: TRBV6-1
d_gene: TRBD1
CDR3aa: CASSETGGPYEQYF
CDR3nt: TGTGCCAGCAGTGAAACAGGGGGCCCCTACGAGCAGTACTTC

j_gene: TRBJ2-7
v_gene: TRBV5-1
d_gene: TRBD1
CDR3aa: CASRPRDRVSHEQYF
CDR3nt: TGCGCCAGCCGCCCCCGGGACAGGGTTTCCCACGAGCAGTACTTC

j_gene: TRBJ1-2
v_gene: TRBV28
d_gene: NA
CDR3aa: CASNRDYGYTF
CDR3nt: TGTGCCAGCAACAGGGACTATGGCTACACCTTC

j_gene: TRBJ1-1
v_gene: TRBV2
d_gene: TRBD1
CDR3aa: CASSKTGMNTEAFF
CDR3nt: TGTGCCAGCAGTAAGACAGGGATGAACACTGAAGCTTTCTTT

j_gene: TRBJ1-4
v_gene: TRBV7-9
d_gene: NA
CDR3aa: CASSFFVGGTTNEKLFF
CDR3nt: TGTGCCAGCAGCTTTTTTGTCGGGGGGACAACTAATGAAAAACTGTTTTTT

j_gene: TRBJ2-5
v_gene: TRBV5-1
d_gene: TRBD1
CDR3aa: CASSWGQGQETQYF
CDR3nt: TGCGCCAGCAGCTGGGGACAGGGGCAAGAGACCCAGTACTTC

j_gene: TRBJ1-6
v_gene: TRBV2
d_gene: NA
CDR3aa: CASSEPSGYNSPLHF
CDR3nt: TGTGCCAGCAGTGAACCGTCAGGGTATAATTCACCCCTCCACTTT

j_gene: TRBJ2-7
v_gene: TRBV5-4
d_gene: TRBD1
CDR3aa: CASRAQGVAYEQYF
CDR3nt: TGTGCCAGCAGAGCTCAGGGGGTTGCCTACGAGCAGTACTTC

j_gene: TRBJ2-7
v_gene: TRBV14
d_gene: NA
CDR3aa: CASSQPPPYEQYF
CDR3nt: TGTGCCAGCAGCCAACCCCCTCCGTACGAGCAGTACTTC